This TCR beta chain comes out of a study of tissue T cells after allogeneic stem cell transplantation. Data came from immunoSEQ multiplex PCR; TCRdb stores just in-frame clones and leaves some out. This table has about 2,000 clones, 60% to 80% appearing once. This research-autopsy study prospectively enrolled adult allogeneic hematopoietic cell transplant recipients with steroid-refractory graft-versus-host disease. V lost 0 bases and J 5 bases, leaving 10 bases between the germline ends. Germline values: CDR1 SEHNR, CDR2 FQNEAQ (reference sequence). The CDR3 is 14 amino acids. This TCR derives from a male patient of 60 years or more with steroid-refractory graft-versus-host disease after an allogeneic stem cell transplant. Some T cells may be the graft donor's. This chain joins TRBV7-9 and TRBJ1-1; a possible D gene is TRBD1 (5 bases). Here the sequenced sample was ileal tissue, taken at autopsy. CDR3 sequence (DNA): TGTGCCAGCAGCTTAGCGTCTCGGGGGACTGAAGCTTTCTTT. Its protein product is CASSLASRGTEAFF.